The 6 T cell receptor beta chains reported below all come from one sample, sequenced in a study of blood T cell repertoires in COVID-19. Clones were sequenced by immunoSEQ multiplex PCR, and TCRdb holds only the in-frame ones, with some missing. The sample has roughly 350,000 clones; 87% are singletons. The source material was peripheral blood. All receptors come from a woman aged 50 to 60 with COVID-19, enrolled during active disease.

The V and J genes are TRBV15 and TRBJ2-7; D might be TRBD2 (6 bases). The CDR3 spans 15 residues. Deletions cut 1 base from V and 4 bases from J, with 14 bases between. From germline, CDR1 is LNHNV and CDR2 YYDKDF (reference sequence). CDR3 protein: CATSRGSASEYEQYF. CDR3 coding DNA: TGTGCCACCAGCAGAGGGTCGGCTAGCGAGTACGAGCAGTACTTC.

The V and J genes are TRBV7-2 and TRBJ2-7; possibly TRBD1 for D (5 bases). The CDR3 has 17 amino acids. Germline V CDR1 and CDR2: SGHTA, FQGNSA. Trimming shortened V by 11 bases and J by 5 bases, and 31 bases separated the two germline ends. As DNA, the CDR3 is TGTGCCCACCAGGTTTCTTGGGGTTGGGGCAGGTTTCACGAGCAGTACTTC. It codes for CAHQVSWGWGRFHEQYF.

V usage is TRBV6-2 or TRBV6-3 and J usage is TRBJ2-1, with 11 bases fitting TRBD2. The germline CDR1 and CDR2 sequences are MNHEY and SVGEGT. The trim removed 7 bases at V and 7 bases at J, leaving 12 bases unmatched. The CDR3 consists of 16 residues. CDR3 protein: CASTPARASGRNEQFF. Here the CDR3 DNA reads TGTGCCAGCACCCCGGCGAGGGCTAGCGGGAGGAATGAGCAGTTCTTC.

This clone was picked up a small number of times. The V and J genes are TRBV5-1 and TRBJ2-1; 9 positions agree with TRBD2. Germline CDR1 SGHRS, CDR2 YFSETQ. This CDR3 has 17 residues. V trimming: 0 bases; J trimming: 8 bases; junction bases outside the gene matches: 12. The CDR3 here is CASSLGLGLAGSDEQFF. CDR3 nucleotide sequence: TGCGCCAGCAGCTTGGGGCTGGGTCTAGCGGGAAGTGATGAGCAGTTCTTC.

This clone showed up just once. The chain recombines TRBV6-5 with TRBJ2-2, with D unresolved. The CDR3 contains 15 residues. V lost 6 bases and J 1 base, leaving 12 bases between the germline ends. CDR1 MNHEY and CDR2 SVGAGI come from the germline V gene. CDR3 in amino acids: CASRYDGRNTGELFF. DNA for the CDR3: TGTGCCAGCAGGTACGATGGCCGGAACACCGGGGAGCTGTTTTTT.

This clone was detected only a few times. V gene TRBV6-6 combines with J gene TRBJ1-6; TRBD1 might be the D (6 bases). Trimming cost V 5 bases and J 10 bases, with 18 bases left between them. Germline CDR1 reads MNHNY; CDR2 reads SVGAGI (reference sequence). This CDR3 is 15 amino acids long. In DNA form, the CDR3 reads TGTGCCAGCAGTCGGGACATCTCCTTGGGGTCACCCCTCCACTTT. This translates into CASSRDISLGSPLHF.